The rows below give T cell receptor beta chains drawn from one sample of a study of blood T cell repertoires in COVID-19. Method: immunoSEQ multiplex PCR; TCRdb's copy keeps in-frame clones and lacks some. The table lists 450,000 or so clones, 70% to 90% of them singletons. The sequenced material came from peripheral blood. These TCRs come from a man in his late teens or twenties with COVID-19, enrolled during active disease. The CDR3 runs from the conserved cysteine through the conserved F or W. A D gene is named only where the DNA matches it firmly. Rows may omit the clone size; those that give it use once, few, many or a size class.

TGTGCCAGCAGCAAATGTCCTACCGTTCGTGAAGCTTTCTTT	CASSKCPTVREAFF	.	.	TRBV21-1	TRBJ1-1
TGTGCCAGCAGTGAACCTGCAGGGACCCAGTACTTC	CASSEPAGTQYF	.	.	TRBV6-1	TRBJ2-5
TGTGCCACTGCGAGAGGCTATGGCTACACCTTC	CATARGYGYTF	.	.	TRBV11-2	TRBJ1-2
TGTGCCAGCAGCCCGACGGGGAACACCGGGGAGCTGTTTTTT	CASSPTGNTGELFF	.	.	TRBV3-1/TRBV3-2	TRBJ2-2
TGTGCCAGCAGCCGAGCCCTGACAGTTTTCTACGAGCAGTACTTC	CASSRALTVFYEQYF	.	.	TRBV7-8	TRBJ2-7
TGCGCCAGCAGCTTCAGCCTTGACAACTCTGGGGCCAACGTCCTGACTTTC	CASSFSLDNSGANVLTF	.	.	TRBV5-1	TRBJ2-6
TGTGCCAGCAGCTTAGATCCAGACAGGGGGCTGGGGAATGAGCAGTTCTTC	CASSLDPDRGLGNEQFF	TRBD1	.	TRBV11-2	TRBJ2-1
TGTGCCAGCAGCTACGGACAGGGCCTAGAGGAAAAACTGTTTTTT	CASSYGQGLEEKLFF	TRBD1	once	TRBV7-2	TRBJ1-4
TGTGCCAGCAGCTTAGTCTCGACTACGGCGGGCACAGATACGCAGTATTTT	CASSLVSTTAGTDTQYF	.	.	TRBV13	TRBJ2-3
TGTGCCACCAGTTCAGCAGGGGAGAATGGGGCCAACGTCCTGACTTTC	CATSSAGENGANVLTF	.	.	TRBV24-1	TRBJ2-6
TGTGCCAGCAGTGAACTAACAGCGGTCCCGGTAAATACGCAGTATTTT	CASSELTAVPVNTQYF	.	.	TRBV6-1	TRBJ2-3
TGTGCCAGCAGCGAAATACCGGGACTAGCCTCGAATGAGCAGTTCTTC	CASSEIPGLASNEQFF	TRBD2	.	TRBV6-1	TRBJ2-1
TGTGCTAGTGGTTTGCCCGGGAGGAGCTCCTACAATGAGCAGTTCTTC	CASGLPGRSSYNEQFF	TRBD2	.	TRBV12-5	TRBJ2-1
TGTGCCAGCAGCTTAGATTCAGGGCGCGAGCAGTACTTC	CASSLDSGREQYF	.	.	TRBV7-7	TRBJ2-7
TGCGCCAGCAGCTTGGACCCGGCCGGGACAGATACGCAGTATTTT	CASSLDPAGTDTQYF	.	.	TRBV5-1	TRBJ2-3
TGTGCCAGCAGCAAACCAGGGGAGCAGTACTTC	CASSKPGEQYF	.	.	TRBV21-1	TRBJ2-7